This TCR beta chain appears in the sequencing data of a study of blood T cell repertoires in COVID-19. For the study at large: Spain, Italy and the United States supplied samples that represented acute and convalescent COVID-19.

This clone occurred once. Libraries were prepared by immunoSEQ multiplex PCR; TCRdb keeps only in-frame clonotypes and omits some of them. The sample consists of approximately 150,000 clones, 83% of them appearing once. V lost 4 bases, J lost 0 bases, and 13 bases lay in between. The CDR3 sequence is 15 residues long. The germline gives CDR1 SQVTM, CDR2 ANQGSEA. The rearrangement links TRBV29-1 to TRBJ2-1, with D hard to call. The sample comprised peripheral blood. The origin of this receptor is a woman over 75 with acute or convalescent COVID-19. The CDR3 DNA reads as TGCAGCGTTGTACCCTGGCGGATCTCCTACAATGAGCAGTTCTTC. It yields the protein CSVVPWRISYNEQFF.